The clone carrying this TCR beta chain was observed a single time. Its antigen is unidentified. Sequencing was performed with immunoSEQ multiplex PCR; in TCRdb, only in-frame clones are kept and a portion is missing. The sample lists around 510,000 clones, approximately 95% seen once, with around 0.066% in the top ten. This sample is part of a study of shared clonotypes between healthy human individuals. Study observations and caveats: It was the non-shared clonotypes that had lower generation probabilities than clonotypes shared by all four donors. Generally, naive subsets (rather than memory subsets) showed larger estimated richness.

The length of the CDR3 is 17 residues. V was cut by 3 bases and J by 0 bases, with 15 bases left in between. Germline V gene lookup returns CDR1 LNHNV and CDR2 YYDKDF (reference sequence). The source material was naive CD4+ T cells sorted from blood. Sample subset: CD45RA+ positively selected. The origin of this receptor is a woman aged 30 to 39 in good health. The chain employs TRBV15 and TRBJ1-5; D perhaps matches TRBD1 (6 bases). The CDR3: CATSSFQGKGSNQPQHF. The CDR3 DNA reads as TGTGCCACCAGCAGCTTCCAGGGGAAAGGTAGCAATCAGCCCCAGCATTTT. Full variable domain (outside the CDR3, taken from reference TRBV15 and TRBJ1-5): DAMVIQNPRYQVTQFGKPVTLSCSQTLNHNVMYWYQQKSSQAPKLLFHYYDKDFNNEADTPDNFQSRRPNTSFCFLDIRSPGLGDTAMYLCATSSFQGKGSNQPQHFGDGTRLSIL.